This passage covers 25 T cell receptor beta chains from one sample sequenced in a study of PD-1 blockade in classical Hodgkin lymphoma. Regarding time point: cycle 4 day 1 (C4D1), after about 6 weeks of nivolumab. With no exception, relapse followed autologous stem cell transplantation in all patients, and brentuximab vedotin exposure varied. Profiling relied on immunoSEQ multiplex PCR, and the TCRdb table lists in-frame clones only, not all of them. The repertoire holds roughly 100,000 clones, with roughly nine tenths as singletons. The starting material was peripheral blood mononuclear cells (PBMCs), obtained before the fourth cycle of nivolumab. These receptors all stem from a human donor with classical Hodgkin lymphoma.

The CDR3 DNA is TGTGCCAGCAGCTTGGTAACAGGGGGCCCTAGCAATCAGCCCCAGCATTTT. It translates to CASSLVTGGPSNQPQHF. V usage is TRBV5-8 and J usage is TRBJ1-5; 9 bases agree with TRBD1. The V and J ends lost 0 bases and 0 bases, in that order; junction bases with no gene match: 4. CDR1 is SGHTS and CDR2 is YDEGEE in the germline V gene. The CDR3 is made up of 17 amino acids.

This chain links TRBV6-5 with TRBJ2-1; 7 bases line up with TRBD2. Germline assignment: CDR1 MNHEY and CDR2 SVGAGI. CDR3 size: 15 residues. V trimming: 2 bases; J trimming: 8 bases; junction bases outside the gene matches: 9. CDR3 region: CASSYGRERRYEQFF. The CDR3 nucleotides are TGTGCCAGCAGTTACGGGCGGGAGAGGCGTTATGAGCAGTTCTTC.

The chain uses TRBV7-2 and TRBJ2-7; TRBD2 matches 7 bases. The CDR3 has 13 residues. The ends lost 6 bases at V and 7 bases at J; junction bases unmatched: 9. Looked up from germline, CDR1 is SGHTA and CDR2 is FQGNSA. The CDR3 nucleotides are TGTGCCAGCAGGCCCACATCTAGCGGTGAGCAGTACTTC. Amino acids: CASRPTSSGEQYF.

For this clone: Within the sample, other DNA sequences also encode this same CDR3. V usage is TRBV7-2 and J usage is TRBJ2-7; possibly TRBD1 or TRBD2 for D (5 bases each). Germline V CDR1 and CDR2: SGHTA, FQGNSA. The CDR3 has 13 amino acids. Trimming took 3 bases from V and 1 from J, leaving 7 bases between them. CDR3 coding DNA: TGTGCCAGCAGCTTGGGACCTTCCTACGAGCAGTACTTC. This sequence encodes CASSLGPSYEQYF.

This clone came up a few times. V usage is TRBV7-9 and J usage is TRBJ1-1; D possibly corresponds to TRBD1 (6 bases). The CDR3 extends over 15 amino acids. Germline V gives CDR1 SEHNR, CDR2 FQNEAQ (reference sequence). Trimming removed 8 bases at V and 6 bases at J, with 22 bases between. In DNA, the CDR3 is TGTGCCAGCGCCCTGGGGATGGCCGGGGGCGCTGAAGCTTTCTTT. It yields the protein CASALGMAGGAEAFF. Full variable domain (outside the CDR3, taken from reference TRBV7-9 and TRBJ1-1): DTGVSQNPRHKITKRGQNVTFRCDPISEHNRLYWYRQTLGQGPEFLTYFQNEAQLEKSRLLSDRFSAERPKGSFSTLEIQRTEQGDSAMYLCASALGMAGGAEAFFGQGTRLTVV.

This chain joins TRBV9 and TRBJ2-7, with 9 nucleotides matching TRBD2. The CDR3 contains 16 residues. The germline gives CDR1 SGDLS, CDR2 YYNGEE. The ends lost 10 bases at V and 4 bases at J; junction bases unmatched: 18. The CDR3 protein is CAGTSSGSPMVYEQYF. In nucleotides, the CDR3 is TGTGCCGGAACTAGTAGCGGGAGTCCAATGGTGTACGAGCAGTACTTC.

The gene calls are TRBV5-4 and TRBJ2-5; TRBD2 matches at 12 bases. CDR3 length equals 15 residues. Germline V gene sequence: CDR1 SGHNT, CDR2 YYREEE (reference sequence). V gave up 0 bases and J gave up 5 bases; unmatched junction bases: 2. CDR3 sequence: CASSLGLAGVETQYF. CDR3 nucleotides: TGTGCCAGCAGCTTGGGACTAGCGGGAGTTGAGACCCAGTACTTC.

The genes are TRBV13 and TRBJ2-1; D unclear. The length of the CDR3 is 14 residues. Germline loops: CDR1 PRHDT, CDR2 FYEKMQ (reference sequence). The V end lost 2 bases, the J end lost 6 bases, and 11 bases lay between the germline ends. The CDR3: CASSLRITANEQFF. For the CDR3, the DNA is TGTGCCAGCAGCTTACGAATCACGGCCAATGAGCAGTTCTTC.

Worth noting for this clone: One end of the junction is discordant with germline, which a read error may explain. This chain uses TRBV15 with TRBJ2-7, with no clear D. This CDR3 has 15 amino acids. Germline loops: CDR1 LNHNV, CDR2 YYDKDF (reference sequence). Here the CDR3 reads CATSRDLGSSNEQYF. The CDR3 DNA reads TGTGCCACCAGCAGAGATCTGGGAAGCTCCAACGAGCAGTACTTC. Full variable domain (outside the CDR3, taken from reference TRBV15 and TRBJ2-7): DAMVIQNPRYQVTQFGKPVTLSCSQTLNHNVMYWYQQKSSQAPKLLFHYYDKDFNNEADTPDNFQSRRPNTSFCFLDIRSPGLGDTAMYLCATSRDLGSSNEQYFGPGTRLTVT.

The CDR3 loop reads CASSPRTGMNTEAFF. The CDR3 DNA follows: TGTGCCAGCAGTCCCAGGACAGGGATGAACACTGAAGCTTTCTTT. The rearrangement joins TRBV6-1 to TRBJ1-1; 8 bases line up with TRBD1. The CDR3 runs 15 residues. The germline V gene has CDR1 MNHNS and CDR2 SASEGT. V gave up 5 bases and J gave up 0 bases; unmatched junction bases: 5.

DNA for the CDR3: TGTGCCTGGAGGGGGACAGCCCGTAGCACTGAAGCTTTCTTT. This codes for CAWRGTARSTEAFF. This sequence joins TRBV30 and TRBJ1-1, with 7 bases identical to TRBD1. This CDR3 region has 14 residues. The germline gives CDR1 GTSNPN, CDR2 SVGIG (reference sequence). V lost 3 bases and J lost 4; bases outside the gene matches: 8. The full variable domain, its missing parts supplied by reference TRBV30 and TRBJ1-1, is SQTIHQWPATLVQPVGSPLSLECTVEGTSNPNLYWYRQAAGRGLQLLFYSVGIGQISSEVPQNLSASRPQDRQFILSSKKLLLSDSGFYLCAWRGTARSTEAFFGQGTRLTVV.

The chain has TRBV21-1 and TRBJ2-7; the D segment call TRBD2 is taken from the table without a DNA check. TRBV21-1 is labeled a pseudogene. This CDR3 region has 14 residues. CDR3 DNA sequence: TGTGCCAGCAGCAGCCCGGGGATCGCGTACGAGCAGTACTTC. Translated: CASSSPGIAYEQYF.

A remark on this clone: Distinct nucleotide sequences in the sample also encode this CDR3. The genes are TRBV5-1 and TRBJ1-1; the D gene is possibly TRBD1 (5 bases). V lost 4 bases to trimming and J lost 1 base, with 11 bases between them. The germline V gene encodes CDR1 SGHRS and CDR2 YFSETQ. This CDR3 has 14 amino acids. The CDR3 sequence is CASSPGTGNTEAFF. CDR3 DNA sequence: TGCGCCAGCAGCCCGGGGACGGGGAACACTGAAGCTTTCTTT.

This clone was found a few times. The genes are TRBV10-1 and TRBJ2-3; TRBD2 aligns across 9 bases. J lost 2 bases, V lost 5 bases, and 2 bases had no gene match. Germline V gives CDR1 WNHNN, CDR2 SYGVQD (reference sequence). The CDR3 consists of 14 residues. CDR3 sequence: CASSLAGPTDTQYF. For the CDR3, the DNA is TGCGCCAGCAGTCTAGCGGGGCCCACAGATACGCAGTATTTT.

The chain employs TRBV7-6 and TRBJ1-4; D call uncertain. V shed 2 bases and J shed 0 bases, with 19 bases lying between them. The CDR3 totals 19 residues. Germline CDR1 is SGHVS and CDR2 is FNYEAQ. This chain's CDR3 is CASSLKSFHSTATNEKLFF. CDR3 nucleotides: TGTGCCAGCAGCTTAAAGAGCTTTCACAGCACTGCAACTAATGAAAAACTGTTTTTT.

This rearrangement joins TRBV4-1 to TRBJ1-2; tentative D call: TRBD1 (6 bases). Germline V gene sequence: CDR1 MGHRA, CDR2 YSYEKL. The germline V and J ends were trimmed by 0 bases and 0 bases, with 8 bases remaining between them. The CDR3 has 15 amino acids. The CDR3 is CASSQEDRSNYGYTF. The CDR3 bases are TGCGCCAGCAGCCAAGAAGACAGGTCTAACTATGGCTACACCTTC.

CDR3 amino acids: CAWALAAGTDTQYF. The CDR3, as DNA: TGTGCCTGGGCTTTAGCGGCCGGCACAGATACGCAGTATTTT. The chain couples TRBV30 to TRBJ2-3, with D perhaps TRBD2 (6 bases). The CDR3 consists of 14 residues. Per the germline V gene, CDR1 is GTSNPN and CDR2 is SVGIG (reference sequence). V was pared by 5 bases and J by 1 base, with 13 bases between. Using reference TRBV30 and TRBJ2-3 for the parts outside the CDR3, the full variable domain is SQTIHQWPATLVQPVGSPLSLECTVEGTSNPNLYWYRQAAGRGLQLLFYSVGIGQISSEVPQNLSASRPQDRQFILSSKKLLLSDSGFYLCAWALAAGTDTQYFGPGTRLTVL.

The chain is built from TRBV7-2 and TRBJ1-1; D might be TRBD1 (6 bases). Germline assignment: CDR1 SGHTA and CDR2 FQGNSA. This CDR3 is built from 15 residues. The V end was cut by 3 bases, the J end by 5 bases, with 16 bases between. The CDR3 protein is CASSLGGATGTEAFF. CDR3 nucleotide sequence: TGTGCCAGCAGCTTGGGGGGGGCGACTGGGACTGAAGCTTTCTTT.

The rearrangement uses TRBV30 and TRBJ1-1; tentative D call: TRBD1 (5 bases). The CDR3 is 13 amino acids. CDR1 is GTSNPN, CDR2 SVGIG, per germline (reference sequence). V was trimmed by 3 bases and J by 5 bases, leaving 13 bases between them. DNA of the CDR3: TGTGCCTGGAGCGGGACGTTCGGGACTGAAGCTTTCTTT. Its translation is CAWSGTFGTEAFF.

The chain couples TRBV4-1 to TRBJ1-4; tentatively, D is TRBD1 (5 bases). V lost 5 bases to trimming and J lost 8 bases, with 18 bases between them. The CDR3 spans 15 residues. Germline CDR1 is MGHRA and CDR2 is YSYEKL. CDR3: CASSEPQGWREKLFF. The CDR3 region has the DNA TGCGCCAGCAGCGAACCGCAGGGTTGGAGGGAAAAACTGTTTTTT.

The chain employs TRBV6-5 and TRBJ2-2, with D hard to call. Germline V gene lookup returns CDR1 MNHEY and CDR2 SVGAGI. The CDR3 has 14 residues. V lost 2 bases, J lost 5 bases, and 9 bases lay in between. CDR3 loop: CASSYGIGTGELFF. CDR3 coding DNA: TGTGCCAGCAGTTACGGGATTGGGACCGGGGAGCTGTTTTTT.

In nucleotides, the CDR3 is TGCGCCAGCAGCTTGGGTCCGGGACAGTCAACTGGGGCCAACGTCCTGACTTTC. Translated: CASSLGPGQSTGANVLTF. This sequence joins TRBV5-1 and TRBJ2-6, with 7 bases matching TRBD1. V shed 0 bases and J 2 bases; nucleotides not matched to a gene: 8. The CDR3 has 18 amino acids. Germline CDR1 and CDR2: SGHRS and YFSETQ.

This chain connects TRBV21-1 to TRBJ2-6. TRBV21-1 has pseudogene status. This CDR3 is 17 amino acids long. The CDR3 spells CASSNDHLGSGANVLTF. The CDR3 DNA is TGTGCCAGCAGCAACGACCACCTCGGCTCTGGGGCCAACGTCCTGACTTTC.

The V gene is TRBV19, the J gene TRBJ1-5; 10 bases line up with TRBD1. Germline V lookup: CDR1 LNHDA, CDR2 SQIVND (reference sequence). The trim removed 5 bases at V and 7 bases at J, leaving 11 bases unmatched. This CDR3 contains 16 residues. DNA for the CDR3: TGTGCCAGTAGTGAAACCGGGACAGGGGTAGGACAGCCCCAGCATTTT. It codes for CASSETGTGVGQPQHF.

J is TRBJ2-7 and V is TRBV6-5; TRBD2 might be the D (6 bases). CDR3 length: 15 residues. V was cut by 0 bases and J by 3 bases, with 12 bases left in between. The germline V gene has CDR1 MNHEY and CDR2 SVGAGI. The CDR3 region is CASSYSTSPLYEQYF. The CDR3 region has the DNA TGTGCCAGCAGTTACTCGACTAGTCCTCTCTACGAGCAGTACTTC.